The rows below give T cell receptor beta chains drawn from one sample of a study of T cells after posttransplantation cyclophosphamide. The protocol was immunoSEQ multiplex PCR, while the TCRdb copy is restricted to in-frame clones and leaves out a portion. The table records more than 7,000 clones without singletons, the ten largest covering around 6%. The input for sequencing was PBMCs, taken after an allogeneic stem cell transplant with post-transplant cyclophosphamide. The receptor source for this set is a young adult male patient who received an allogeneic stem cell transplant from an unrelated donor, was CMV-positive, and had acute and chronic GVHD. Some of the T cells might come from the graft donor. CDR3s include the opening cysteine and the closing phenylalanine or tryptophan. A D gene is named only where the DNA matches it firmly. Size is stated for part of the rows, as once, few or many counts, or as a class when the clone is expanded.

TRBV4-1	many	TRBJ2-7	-	CASSQDFFGEQYF	TGCGCCAGCAGCCAAGATTTCTTCGGGGAGCAGTACTTC
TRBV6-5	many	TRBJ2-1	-	CASIVRERAEQFF	TGTGCCAGCATCGTCAGGGAGAGGGCTGAGCAGTTCTTC
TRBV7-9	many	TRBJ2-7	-	CASNLGRGEQYF	TGTGCCAGCAACCTGGGCCGGGGCGAGCAGTACTTC
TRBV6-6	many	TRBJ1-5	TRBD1	CASSNTGENQPQHF	TGTGCCAGCAGTAATACAGGGGAGAATCAGCCCCAGCATTTT
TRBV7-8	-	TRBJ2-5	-	CASSSRGLQYF	TGTGCCAGCAGCTCCCGGGGGTTGCAGTACTTC
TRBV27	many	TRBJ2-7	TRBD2	CASRDSGRGPYEQYF	TGTGCCAGCAGAGATAGCGGGAGGGGACCCTACGAGCAGTACTTC
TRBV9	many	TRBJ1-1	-	CASSVGRSQDTEAFF	TGTGCCAGCAGCGTAGGGCGATCGCAGGACACTGAAGCTTTCTTT
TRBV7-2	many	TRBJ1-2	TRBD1	CASSQEGQGALNYGYTF	TGTGCCAGCAGCCAGGAAGGACAGGGGGCGCTTAACTATGGCTACACCTTC
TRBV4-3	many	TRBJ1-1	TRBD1	CASSTRQGLEAFF	TGCGCCAGCAGCACCCGACAGGGACTTGAAGCTTTCTTT
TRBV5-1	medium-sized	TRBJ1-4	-	CASSFRLTEGNEKLFF	TGCGCCAGCAGCTTCCGACTCACCGAGGGGAATGAAAAACTGTTTTTT
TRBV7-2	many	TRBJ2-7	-	CASSLAGRGPSSYEQYF	TGTGCCAGCAGCTTAGCCGGGAGGGGGCCGTCGTCCTACGAGCAGTACTTC
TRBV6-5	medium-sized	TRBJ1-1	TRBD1	CASSSGTGHTEAFF	TGTGCCAGCAGTTCCGGGACAGGACACACTGAAGCTTTCTTT